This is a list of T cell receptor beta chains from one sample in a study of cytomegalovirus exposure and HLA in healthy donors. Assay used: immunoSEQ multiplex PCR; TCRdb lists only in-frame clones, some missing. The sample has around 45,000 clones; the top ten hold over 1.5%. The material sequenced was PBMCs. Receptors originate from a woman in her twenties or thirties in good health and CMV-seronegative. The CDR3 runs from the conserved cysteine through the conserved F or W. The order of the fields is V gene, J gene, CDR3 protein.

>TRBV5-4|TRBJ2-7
CASSPGGTSAYEQYF
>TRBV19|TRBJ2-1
CASRGAGTVGNEQFF
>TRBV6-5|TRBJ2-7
CASSPQGYEQYF
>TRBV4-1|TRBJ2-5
CASSRRDRGQGETQYF
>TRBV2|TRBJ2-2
CAGTGTSLNTGELFF
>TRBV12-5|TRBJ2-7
CASGLVLRQGYEQYF
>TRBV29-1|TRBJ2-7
CSGAGNAYEQYF
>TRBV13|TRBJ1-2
CASSYRVLDYGYTF
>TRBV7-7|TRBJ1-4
CASSLGARSTNEKLFF
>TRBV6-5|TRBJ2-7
CASSYWGTSGTYEQYF
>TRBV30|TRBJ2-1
CAWSRQHNEQFF
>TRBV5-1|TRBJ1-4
CASSLGQGASELFF
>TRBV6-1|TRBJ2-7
CASSAGGGIEQYF
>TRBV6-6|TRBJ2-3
CASSYHTSGITDTQYF
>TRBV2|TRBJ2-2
CASRTGTVNTGELFF
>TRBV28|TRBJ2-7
CASSIPGGYEQYF
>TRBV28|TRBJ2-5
CASRRLVGETQYF
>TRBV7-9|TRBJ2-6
CASSAGLPGANVLTF
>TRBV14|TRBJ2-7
CASSQASLRERERTEQYF
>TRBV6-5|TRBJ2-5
CASSYSGEGPAGTQYF
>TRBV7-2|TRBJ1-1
CASSSYTEAFF
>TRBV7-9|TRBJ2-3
CASSGTSGRAYPDTQYF
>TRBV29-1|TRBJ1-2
CSVDFPQGGYGYTF
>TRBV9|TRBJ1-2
CASSVAGGDRADGYTF
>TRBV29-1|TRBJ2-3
CSVRTSGSLDTQYF
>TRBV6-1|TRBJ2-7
CASTRGEAGEQYF
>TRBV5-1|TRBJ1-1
CASTAGTGTLEAFF